This T cell receptor beta chain was recovered during a study of siplizumab effects on memory and regulatory T cells (dated by TCRdb to the late 2010s). For the study in its entirety: The effect of the anti-CD2 antibody siplizumab on alloreactive T-cell subsets was examined in allogeneic mixed lymphocyte reactions constructed from human PBMCs.

The CDR3 sequence holds 16 residues, the cysteine and phenylalanine included. The kept DNA is CDR3 alone, 48 bases in frame from the first base. At the junction V is shortened by 4 bases and J by 0 bases, with 12 bases in between. Via the germline V gene (reference sequence), CDR1 is LNHDA and CDR2 SQIVND. Turning to this clone: The antigen it binds to is not known. No quality values exist for individual bases; no much larger clone is one base distant.

What the authors observed across the whole study: Among mappable alloreactive CD4+ clones, an average Treg-derived fraction of about 70% was observed with siplizumab, compared with roughly 27% in control reactions. Whether proliferating Tregs from siplizumab cultures actually had suppressive function was not functionally confirmed. The cumulative frequency of alloreactive sequences that could be traced back to unstimulated CD4+ memory T cells was significantly reduced by siplizumab. Compared with memory T cells, unstimulated naive T cells appeared more diverse, and naive cells seemed to make a substantial contribution to the alloresponse. Because sequences below about 10^-5 frequency were poorly captured, only a minor fraction of alloreactive clones could be mapped to unstimulated subsets. About 80-97% of proliferating CD4+ or CD8+ clones could not be given a naive or memory phenotype.

Additional sequencing covered unstimulated subsets from three donor pairs, namely CD8+ effector memory, CD4+ naive, CD8+ TEMRA, CD4+ memory and CD8+ naive. Sorted unstimulated T cells and proliferating T cells recovered from mixed lymphocyte reactions underwent TCRbeta CDR3 sequencing. Fresh whole blood from approximately ten HLA-typed healthy donors was used to isolate PBMCs. To prepare the library, the immunoSEQ multiplex PCR assay was applied. Around 9.9 x 10^4 TCR templates per sample were assayed by the deep sequencing platform. Genomic DNA extracted from sorted T cells was the material used for TCRbeta CDR3 sequencing. Regarding the original processing steps: The R programming language was used for clonal analysis of the TCRbeta CDR3 data. Alloreactive CD4+ and CD8+ clones were defined by comparing unstimulated samples with post-reaction CFSE-low samples. By matching sequences to the repertoires of sorted unstimulated Treg and non-Treg cells, each alloreactive CD4+ clone was assigned a regulatory or non-regulatory origin. TCRdb obtained this table from immuneACCESS and retained in-frame rearrangements with V and J assigned. These tables miss some clones; where compared with another copy, unresolved V genes account for less than half of the shortfall, and the remainder is unexplained. The V and J calls and clone size come from that table; D and trimming were worked out from the DNA. This sample has some 62,000 clones in its table, and around three quarters of those were observed once. Jointly, the top ten make up about 0.42% of the sample.

The TCR was taken from a human donor in good health. Input material: memory CD4+ T cells sorted from blood. The cell subset or site label, read with the paper, signifies: unstimulated CD4+ memory T cells. This chain joins TRBV19 to TRBJ1-4; D gene: possibly TRBD1, on 5 matching bases. The sequence in DNA is TGTGCCAGTAGTAACGGGGGGGGTCCAACTAATGAAAAACTGTTTTTT. It codes for CASSNGGGPTNEKLFF.